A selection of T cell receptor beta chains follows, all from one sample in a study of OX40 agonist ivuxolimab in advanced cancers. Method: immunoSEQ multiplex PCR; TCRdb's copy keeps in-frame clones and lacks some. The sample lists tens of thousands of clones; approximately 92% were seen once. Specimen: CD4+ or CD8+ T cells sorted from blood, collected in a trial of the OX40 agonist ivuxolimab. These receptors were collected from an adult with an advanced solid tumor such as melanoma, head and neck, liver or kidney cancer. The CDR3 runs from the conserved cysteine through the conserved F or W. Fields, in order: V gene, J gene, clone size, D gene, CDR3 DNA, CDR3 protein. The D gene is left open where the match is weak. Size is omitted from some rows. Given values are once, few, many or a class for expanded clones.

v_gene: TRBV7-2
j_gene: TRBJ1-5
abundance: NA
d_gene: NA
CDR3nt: TGTGCCAGCAGCTTATGGGTTCTTCGCGGGGGAAGCAATCAGCCCCAGCATTTT
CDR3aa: CASSLWVLRGGSNQPQHF

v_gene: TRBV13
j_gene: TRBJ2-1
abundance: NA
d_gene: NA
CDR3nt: TGTGCCACCCGTGAGGGGGGAAACAATGAGCAGTTCTTC
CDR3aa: CATREGGNNEQFF

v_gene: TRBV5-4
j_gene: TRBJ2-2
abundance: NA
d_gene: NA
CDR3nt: TGTGCCAGCAGCTTGAGGGGGAACACCGGGGAGCTGTTTTTT
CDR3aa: CASSLRGNTGELFF

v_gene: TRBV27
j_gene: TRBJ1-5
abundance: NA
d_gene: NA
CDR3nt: TGTGCCAGCAGTTTATCAGGGGGGAATCAGCCCCAGCATTTT
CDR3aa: CASSLSGGNQPQHF

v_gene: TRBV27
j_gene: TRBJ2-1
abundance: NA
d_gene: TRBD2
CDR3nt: TGTGCCAGCAGTCCAACTATAGCGGGGGGGCTCGATGAGCAGTTCTTC
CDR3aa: CASSPTIAGGLDEQFF

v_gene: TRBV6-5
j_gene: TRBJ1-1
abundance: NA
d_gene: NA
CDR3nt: TGTGCCAGCATCAAGAACACTGAAGCTTTCTTT
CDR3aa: CASIKNTEAFF

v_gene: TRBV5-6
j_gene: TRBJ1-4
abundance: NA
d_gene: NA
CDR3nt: TGTGCCAGCAGCGACCTCAGGGGTCCGAATGAAAAACTGTTTTTT
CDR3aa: CASSDLRGPNEKLFF

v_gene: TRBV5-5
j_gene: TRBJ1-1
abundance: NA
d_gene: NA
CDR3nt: TGTGCCAGCAGCTCACAGGGCACTGAAGCTTTCTTT
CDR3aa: CASSSQGTEAFF

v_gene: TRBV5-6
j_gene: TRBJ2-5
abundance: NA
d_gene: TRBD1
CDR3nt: TGTGCCAGCAGCTTGGGACAGGGCGCTTGGGAGACCCAGTACTTC
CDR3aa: CASSLGQGAWETQYF

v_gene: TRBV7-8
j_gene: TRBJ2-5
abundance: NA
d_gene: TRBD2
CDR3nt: TGTGCCAGCAGCTTAGGGGGCGGGGGGGCCTCTCAAGAGACCCAGTACTTC
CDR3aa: CASSLGGGGASQETQYF

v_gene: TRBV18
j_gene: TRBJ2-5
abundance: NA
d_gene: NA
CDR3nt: TGTGCCAGCTCACCACCGGCCCCACAAGAGACCCAGTACTTC
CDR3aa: CASSPPAPQETQYF

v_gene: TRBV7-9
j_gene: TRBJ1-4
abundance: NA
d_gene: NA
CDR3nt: TGTGCCAGCAGCCCGCTCCGGTCCAAGGGTGAAAAACTGTTTTTT
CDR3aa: CASSPLRSKGEKLFF

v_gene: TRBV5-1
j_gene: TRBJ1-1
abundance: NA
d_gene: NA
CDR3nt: TGCGCCAGCAGCTTCAGGGGATTGGATACTGAAGCTTTCTTT
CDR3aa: CASSFRGLDTEAFF

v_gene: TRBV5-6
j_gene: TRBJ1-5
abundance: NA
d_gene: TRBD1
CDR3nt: TGTGCCAGCAGCTTGGCTCAGGGGGCTAGCAATCAGCCCCAGCATTTT
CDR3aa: CASSLAQGASNQPQHF

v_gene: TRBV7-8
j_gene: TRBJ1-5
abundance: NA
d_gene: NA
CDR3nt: TGTGCCAGCAGCTTATCGGGGTGGGATTTCAATCAGCCCCAGCATTTT
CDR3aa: CASSLSGWDFNQPQHF

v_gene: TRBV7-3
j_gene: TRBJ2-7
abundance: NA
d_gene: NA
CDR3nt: TGTGCCAGCATGGACAGCTCCTACGAGCAGTACTTC
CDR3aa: CASMDSSYEQYF

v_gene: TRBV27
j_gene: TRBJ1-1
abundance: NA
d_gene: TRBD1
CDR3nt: TGTGCCAGCAACGACAGGGGAGGGAACACTGAAGCTTTCTTT
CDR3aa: CASNDRGGNTEAFF

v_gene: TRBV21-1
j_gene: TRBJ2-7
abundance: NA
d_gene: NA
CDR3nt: TGTGCCAGCAGCAAAACCCGGGAGATCTACGAGCAGTACTTC
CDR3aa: CASSKTREIYEQYF

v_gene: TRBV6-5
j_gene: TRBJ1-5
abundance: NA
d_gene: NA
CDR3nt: TGTGCCAGCAGTTACGGGTTCAATCAGCCCCAGCATTTT
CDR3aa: CASSYGFNQPQHF

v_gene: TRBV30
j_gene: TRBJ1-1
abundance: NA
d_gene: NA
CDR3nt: TGTGCCTGGAGTGCCCTTACCACTGAAGCTTTCTTT
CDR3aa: CAWSALTTEAFF

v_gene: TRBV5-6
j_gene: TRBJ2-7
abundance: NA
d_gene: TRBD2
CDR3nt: TGTGCCAGCAGCGCGGGGGATTACGAGCAGTACTTC
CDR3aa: CASSAGDYEQYF

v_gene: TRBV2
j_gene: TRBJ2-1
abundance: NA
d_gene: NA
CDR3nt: TGTGCCAGCAAGCTAACAAGCTCCTACAATGAGCAGTTCTTC
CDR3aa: CASKLTSSYNEQFF

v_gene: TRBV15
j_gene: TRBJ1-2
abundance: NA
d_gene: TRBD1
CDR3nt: TGTGCCACCAGCAGAGACGGGACAGGGGGCTTCGATGGCTACACCTTC
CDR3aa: CATSRDGTGGFDGYTF

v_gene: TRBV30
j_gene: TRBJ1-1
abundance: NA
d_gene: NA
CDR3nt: TGTGCCTGGAGTGTACGAGGGGAAAACACTGAAGCTTTCTTT
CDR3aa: CAWSVRGENTEAFF

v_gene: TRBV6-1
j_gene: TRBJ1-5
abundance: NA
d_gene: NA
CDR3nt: TGTGCCAGCAGTGACCTCACTAGAGAGGTAAGCAATCAGCCCCAGCATTTT
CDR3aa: CASSDLTREVSNQPQHF

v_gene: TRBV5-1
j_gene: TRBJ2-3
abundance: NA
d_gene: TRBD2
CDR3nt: TGCGCCAGCAGCTCAAGCGGGGGCACAGATACGCAGTATTTT
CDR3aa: CASSSSGGTDTQYF

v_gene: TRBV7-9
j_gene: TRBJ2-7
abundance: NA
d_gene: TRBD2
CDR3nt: TGTGCCAGCGGGAGGGACTACGAGCAGTACTTC
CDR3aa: CASGRDYEQYF

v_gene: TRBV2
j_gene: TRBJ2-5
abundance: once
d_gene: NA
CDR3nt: TGTGCCAGCAGTGACCCTGGGTTTGGTGTCTGGCAAGAGACCCAGTACTTC
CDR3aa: CASSDPGFGVWQETQYF

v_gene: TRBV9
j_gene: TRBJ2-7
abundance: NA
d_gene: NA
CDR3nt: TGTGCCAGCAGCGCAGATGGGAACAGGGACTACGAGCAGTACTTC
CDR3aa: CASSADGNRDYEQYF

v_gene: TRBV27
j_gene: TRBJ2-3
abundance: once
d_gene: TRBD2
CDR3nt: TGTGCCAGCAGTCTAGCGGTTGCGGCAGATACGCAGTATTTT
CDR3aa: CASSLAVAADTQYF

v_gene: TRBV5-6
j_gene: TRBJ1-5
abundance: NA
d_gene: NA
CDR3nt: TGTGCCAGCAGCCAAGGGGTTGCAAATCAGCCCCAGCATTTT
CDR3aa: CASSQGVANQPQHF

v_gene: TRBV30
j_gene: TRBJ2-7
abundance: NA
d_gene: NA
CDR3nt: TGTGCCTGGAGTGTAAAGGGGGGAGTGGCCGCCTACGAGCAGTACTTC
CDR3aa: CAWSVKGGVAAYEQYF

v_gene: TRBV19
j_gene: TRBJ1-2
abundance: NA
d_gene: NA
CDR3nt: TGTGCCAGTAGTATGGCTAAAGGCAGCGGCGAACCAAGGGGTGGCTACACCTTC
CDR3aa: CASSMAKGSGEPRGGYTF

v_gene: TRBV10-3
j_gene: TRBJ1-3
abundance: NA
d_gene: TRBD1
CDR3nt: TGTGCCATCAGTCACCACCTAGACAGGGCGGGAAACACCATATATTTT
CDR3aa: CAISHHLDRAGNTIYF

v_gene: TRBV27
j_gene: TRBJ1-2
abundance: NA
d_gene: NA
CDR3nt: TGTGCCAGCAGATCTACAGGGAATTGGGGCTACACCTTC
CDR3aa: CASRSTGNWGYTF

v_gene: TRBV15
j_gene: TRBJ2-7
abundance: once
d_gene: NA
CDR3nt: TGTGCCACCAGCAGGACAGGCGATCTCTACGAGCAGTACTTC
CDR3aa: CATSRTGDLYEQYF

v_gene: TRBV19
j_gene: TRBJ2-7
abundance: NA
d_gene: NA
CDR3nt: TGTGCCAGTAGCCCCGTCGGGGGATACTACGAGCAGTACTTC
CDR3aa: CASSPVGGYYEQYF

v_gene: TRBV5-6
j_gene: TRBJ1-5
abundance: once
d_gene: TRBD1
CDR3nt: TGTGCCAGCAGCTTGGCAGGGGGTCAAGGGCAGCCCCAGCATTTT
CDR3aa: CASSLAGGQGQPQHF

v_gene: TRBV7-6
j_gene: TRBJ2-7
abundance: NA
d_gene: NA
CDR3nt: TGTGCCAGCAGCTTATTTCAGGGGCTGTCATACGAGCAGTACTTC
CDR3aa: CASSLFQGLSYEQYF

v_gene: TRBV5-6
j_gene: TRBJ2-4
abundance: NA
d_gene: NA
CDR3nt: TGTGCCAGCAGCGTTTTGGGGTCGGGGATAGCCAAAAACATTCAGTACTTC
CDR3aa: CASSVLGSGIAKNIQYF

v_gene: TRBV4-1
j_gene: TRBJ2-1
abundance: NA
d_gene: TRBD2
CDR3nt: TGCGCCAGCAGCCAGACTAGCGGGGCGTCCTACAATGAGCAGTTCTTC
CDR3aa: CASSQTSGASYNEQFF

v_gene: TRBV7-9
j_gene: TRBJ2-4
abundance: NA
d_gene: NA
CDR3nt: TGTGCCAGCAGCTCCGAGAAGAAAGCCAAAAACATTCAGTACTTC
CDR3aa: CASSSEKKAKNIQYF

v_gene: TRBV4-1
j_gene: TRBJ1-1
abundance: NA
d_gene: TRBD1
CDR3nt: TGCGCCAGCAGCCCGCCGGGACAGGGGGCGCTGGGCACTGAAGCTTTCTTT
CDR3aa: CASSPPGQGALGTEAFF

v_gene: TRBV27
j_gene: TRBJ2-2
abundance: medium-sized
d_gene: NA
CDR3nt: TGTGCCAGCAGTTTTAGGCACCTGAACACCGGGGAGCTGTTTTTT
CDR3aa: CASSFRHLNTGELFF

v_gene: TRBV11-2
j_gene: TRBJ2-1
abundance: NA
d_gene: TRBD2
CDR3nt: TGTGCCAGCAGCTCGAGCCTAGCGGGGGAGGAGTCCTACAATGAGCAGTTCTTC
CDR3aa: CASSSSLAGEESYNEQFF

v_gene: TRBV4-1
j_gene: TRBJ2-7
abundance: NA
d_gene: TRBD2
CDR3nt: TGCGCCAGCAGCCAAGTTAGCGGGGCCTCCTACGAGCAGTACTTC
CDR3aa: CASSQVSGASYEQYF